The next 16 T cell receptor beta chains were all read from a single sample in a study of Ad26.COV2.S vaccination and SARS-CoV-2 variants (TCRdb year 2021). Interpreted using the paper, the treatment or condition label stands for: about 20 received Ad26.COV2.S at low or high dose, single or two shots; 5 received placebo; per-sample allocation not given. Repertoires of vaccine and placebo recipients were sequenced from samples taken on day 63 after the first injection. Library preparation employed the immunoSEQ multiplex PCR assay. TCRdb re-hosts the immuneACCESS table, in-frame sequences only. Its copies lack some clones; in the studies checked, an unresolved V gene accounts for under half of them, and the cause for the rest is not known. The sample records over 400,000 clones, roughly 88% of which are singletons. Of the sample, less than 5.5% falls within the top ten clones. The sample was peripheral blood, taken in a trial of Ad26.COV2.S vaccine versus placebo. All receptors derive from a person aged 18-60 years who received the Ad26.COV2.S COVID-19 vaccine or a placebo.

This clone was observed a handful of times. The rearrangement joins TRBV29-1 to TRBJ2-7; D not certain. The CDR3 has 13 amino acids. The germline CDR1 and CDR2 sequences are SQVTM and ANQGSEA. V was shortened by 1 base and J by 6 bases, with 13 bases between the two germline ends. The CDR3 spells CSVEGQADREQYF. In DNA, the CDR3 is TGCAGCGTTGAAGGCCAGGCTGACCGCGAGCAGTACTTC.

This sequence joins TRBV5-5 and TRBJ2-5, with D maybe TRBD2 (6 bases). Germline CDR1 reads SGHKS; CDR2 reads YYEKEE (reference sequence). V gave up 2 bases and J gave up 2 bases, with 13 bases separating them. The CDR3 has 15 amino acids. CDR3 sequence: CASSLAPLAQETQYF. CDR3 coding DNA: TGTGCCAGCAGCTTAGCCCCCCTAGCGCAAGAGACCCAGTACTTC.

This sequence joins TRBV12-3 or TRBV12-4 and TRBJ2-4; TRBD2 matches 8 bases. The CDR3 has 13 residues. The V segment lost 3 bases and the J segment 5 bases; nucleotides outside the gene matches: 0. CDR3 in amino acids: CASSLGLENIQYF. CDR3 sequence (DNA): TGTGCCAGCAGTTTGGGACTAGAAAACATTCAGTACTTC.

The chain is built from TRBV19 and TRBJ2-5, with TRBD2 identical over 7 bases. Per germline, CDR1 LNHDA and CDR2 SQIVND (reference sequence). V gave up 6 bases and J gave up 4 bases; unmatched junction bases: 17. This CDR3 contains 17 residues. CDR3 in amino acids: CASSPSGSPGLSETQYF. The CDR3 bases are TGTGCCAGTAGCCCTAGCGGCTCACCCGGGTTGTCAGAGACCCAGTACTTC.

The rearrangement links TRBV11-2 to TRBJ2-5; D ambiguous. Trimming took off 2 bases at V and 3 bases at J, with 10 bases between the two ends. The germline V gene encodes CDR1 SGHAT and CDR2 FQNNGV. There are 14 residues in the CDR3. DNA for the CDR3: TGTGCCAGCAGCTTAAATGCATTGGAAGAGACCCAGTACTTC. Amino acid sequence: CASSLNALEETQYF.

V is TRBV20-1 and J is TRBJ2-5; D not resolved. CDR1 DFQATT and CDR2 SNEGSKA come from the germline V gene (reference sequence). The CDR3 is made up of 15 amino acids. The V end was cut by 3 bases, the J end by 0 bases, with 14 bases between. This CDR3 is CSASRLLEYQETQYF. CDR3 DNA sequence: TGCAGTGCTAGTCGGCTGCTAGAGTACCAAGAGACCCAGTACTTC.

The gene calls are TRBV5-4 and TRBJ2-3; D perhaps matches TRBD2 (5 bases). The CDR3 runs 16 residues. With 4 bases removed from V and 0 bases from J, the gap between germline ends came to 15 bases. Germline CDR1 and CDR2: SGHNT and YYREEE (reference sequence). This chain's CDR3 is CASSPNQAASTDTQYF. The CDR3 nucleotides read TGTGCCAGCAGCCCAAATCAAGCGGCCAGCACAGATACGCAGTATTTT.

A note on this clone: Other DNA sequences in the sample encode the same CDR3. This sequence joins TRBV27 and TRBJ1-1; no firm D call. Trimming left V 1 base short and J 1 base short, with 7 bases between. The CDR3 consists of 14 residues. Germline values: CDR1 MNHEY, CDR2 SMNVEV (reference sequence). The CDR3 spells CASSLFPGNTEAFF. CDR3 DNA: TGTGCCAGCAGTTTATTCCCCGGGAACACTGAAGCTTTCTTT.

The chain is built from TRBV30 and TRBJ2-3, with a tentative D call TRBD1 (6 bases). V was clipped by 2 bases and J by 2 bases, with 17 bases between them. This CDR3 region has 16 residues. Germline assignment: CDR1 GTSNPN and CDR2 SVGIG (reference sequence). The CDR3 DNA reads as TGTGCCTGGAGTCACTACAGGGATATGAACACAGATACGCAGTATTTT. Its translation: CAWSHYRDMNTDTQYF. The full variable domain, with the rest looked up from reference TRBV30 and TRBJ2-3, is SQTIHQWPATLVQPVGSPLSLECTVEGTSNPNLYWYRQAAGRGLQLLFYSVGIGQISSEVPQNLSASRPQDRQFILSSKKLLLSDSGFYLCAWSHYRDMNTDTQYFGPGTRLTVL.

This rearrangement joins TRBV9 to TRBJ2-5; weak D call: TRBD2 (6 bases). From germline, CDR1 is SGDLS and CDR2 YYNGEE. V was clipped by 0 bases and J by 4 bases, with 10 bases between them. The length of the CDR3 is 14 residues. The CDR3 DNA follows: TGTGCCAGCAGCGTAGGCCCCGGGAGAGAGACCCAGTACTTC. It codes for CASSVGPGRETQYF.

The chain links TRBV20-1 to TRBJ2-7; TRBD2 agrees at 10 bases. The CDR3 length is 15 residues. V was pared by 3 bases and J by 0 bases, with 5 bases of the junction left unmatched. Per germline, CDR1 DFQATT and CDR2 SNEGSKA (reference sequence). CDR3 nucleotide sequence: TGCAGTGCTAGTCCGACTAGCGGGTACTCCTACGAGCAGTACTTC. As protein: CSASPTSGYSYEQYF.

The chain recombines TRBV7-8 with TRBJ2-7; D unclear. Trimming removed 5 bases from V and 2 bases from J, with 13 bases in between. The CDR3 is 14 residues long. Germline CDR1 reads SGHVS; CDR2 reads FQNEAQ. This chain's CDR3 is CASSRRAAAYEQYF. CDR3 DNA: TGTGCCAGCAGCCGACGGGCCGCCGCCTACGAGCAGTACTTC. Using reference TRBV7-8 and TRBJ2-7 for the parts outside the CDR3, the full variable domain is GAGVSQSPRYKVAKRGQDVALRCDPISGHVSLFWYQQALGQGPEFLTYFQNEAQLDKSGLPSDRFFAERPEGSVSTLKIQRTQQEDSAVYLCASSRRAAAYEQYFGPGTRLTVT.

The J gene is TRBJ1-2, the V gene TRBV4-2, with 8 positions matching TRBD1. The CDR3 runs 16 residues. From germline, CDR1 is LGHNA and CDR2 YNFKEQ. V was pared by 3 bases and J by 3 bases, with 9 bases of the junction left unmatched. This CDR3 is CASSHYPDRDYYGYTF. Written as DNA, the CDR3 is TGTGCCAGCAGCCACTACCCGGACAGGGACTACTATGGCTACACCTTC.

To note about this clone: A junction end diverges from the germline sequence, so it may reflect a read error. The chain carries TRBV5-4 and TRBJ1-1; tentative D call: TRBD1 (6 bases). CDR1 is SGHNT, CDR2 YYREEE, per germline (reference sequence). The CDR3 has 13 residues. CDR3 coding DNA: TGTGCCAGCAGGGGCCAGGGGAACTCTGAAGCTTTCTTT. It translates to CASRGQGNSEAFF.

The CDR3 reads CASSPTPYEQYF. Written as DNA, the CDR3 is TGTGCCAGCAGTCCAACACCCTACGAGCAGTACTTC. The V and J genes are TRBV6-5 and TRBJ2-7; D is unresolved. The CDR3 totals 12 residues. Trimming shortened V by 5 bases and J by 2 bases, and 7 bases separated the two germline ends. Germline-derived CDR1 and CDR2 are MNHEY and SVGAGI.

The chain couples TRBV15 to TRBJ1-4, with D tentatively TRBD1 (6 bases). The CDR3 has 14 amino acids. Looked up from germline, CDR1 is LNHNV and CDR2 is YYDKDF (reference sequence). V lost 6 bases, J lost 6 bases, and 14 bases lay in between. The CDR3 DNA is TGTGCCACCAGGGGGAAACAGGGCGATGAAAAACTGTTTTTT. Protein sequence: CATRGKQGDEKLFF.